Presented here are 6 T cell receptor beta chains from one specimen sequenced in a study of blood T cell repertoires in COVID-19. Data came from immunoSEQ multiplex PCR; TCRdb stores just in-frame clones and leaves some out. The data show around 360,000 clones, around 87% seen once. The specimen sequenced was peripheral blood. These receptors were taken from a woman in her 30s with COVID-19, enrolled during active disease.

V gene TRBV6-5 combines with J gene TRBJ2-5; D is possibly TRBD2 (6 bases). V was pared by 9 bases and J by 4 bases, with 12 bases between. Looked up from germline, CDR1 is MNHEY and CDR2 is SVGAGI. The CDR3 has 12 residues. CDR3 sequence reads: CASRAAGETQYF. CDR3 DNA sequence: TGTGCCAGTCGAGCAGCGGGAGAGACCCAGTACTTC.

This chain joins TRBV2 and TRBJ2-5, with 12 nucleotides matching TRBD2. The J segment lost 3 bases and the V segment lost 8 bases, leaving 7 bases of the junction unmatched. The germline V gene has CDR1 SNHLY and CDR2 FYNNEI. The CDR3 runs to 15 residues. The CDR3 bases are TGTGCCAGCCGAGATCTAGCGGGAGGGGAAGAGACCCAGTACTTC. Translation gives CASRDLAGGEETQYF. The variable domain in full, completed from reference TRBV2 and TRBJ2-5, reads EPEVTQTPSHQVTQMGQEVILRCVPISNHLYFYWYRQILGQKVEFLVSFYNNEISEKSEIFDDQFSVERPDGSNFTLKIRSTKLEDSAMYFCASRDLAGGEETQYFGPGTRLLVL.

The chain employs TRBV19 and TRBJ2-1; 9 nucleotides line up with TRBD2. CDR1 is LNHDA, CDR2 SQIVND, per germline (reference sequence). CDR3 length equals 16 residues. The V segment lost 3 bases and the J segment 6 bases; nucleotides outside the gene matches: 9. DNA for the CDR3: TGTGCCAGTAGTATTCTCGCGGGAGGGAGGGGCAATGAGCAGTTCTTC. It specifies CASSILAGGRGNEQFF.

The V gene is TRBV11-1, the J gene TRBJ2-4; D is unresolved. Trimming took 4 bases from V and 1 from J, leaving 8 bases between them. Germline loops: CDR1 SGHAT, CDR2 FQDESV (reference sequence). This CDR3 has 14 amino acids. DNA for the CDR3: TGTGCCAGCAGCTATGGCCCGGCCAAAAACATTCAGTACTTC. Its protein is CASSYGPAKNIQYF.

This clone has only one observation. The chain recombines TRBV11-2 with TRBJ2-4, with TRBD1 identical over 7 bases. CDR1 and CDR2 from the germline V gene are SGHAT and FQNNGV. V shed 2 bases and J 6 bases; nucleotides not matched to a gene: 7. The CDR3 covers 15 residues. DNA for the CDR3: TGTGCCAGCAGCTTACTTAGACAGGGTGTAAACATTCAGTACTTC. It codes for CASSLLRQGVNIQYF.

The gene calls are TRBV29-1 and TRBJ2-1; 15 positions agree with TRBD2. Per the germline V gene, CDR1 is SQVTM and CDR2 is ANQGSEA. J was trimmed by 5 bases and V by 6 bases; bases with no gene match: 2. CDR3 size: 14 residues. The CDR3 nucleotides read TGCAGCGTGGGACTAGCGGGAGGACACAATGAGCAGTTCTTC. Protein sequence: CSVGLAGGHNEQFF.